Listed below are T cell receptor beta chains from one sample, sequenced in a study of T cell repertoires in cytomegalovirus infection. TCRdb used MiXCR to reprocess the reads, holding one entry per CDR3 protein. The data contain some 6,100 distinct CDR3 sequences, about 49% of them singletons. Their specific antigens are unknown. The sequencing sample was made of PBMCs, sequenced either directly or after in vitro stimulation (not recorded which). The source is a human donor in good health (CMV status not recorded). Some clones in this sample may be carry-over from other donors' samples. Each CDR3 is given with its conserved first and last residue. The order of the fields is J gene, V gene, D gene, clone size, CDR3 DNA, CDR3 protein. D genes are given only for firm matches. Part of the rows lack a size; the others show once, few, many or a class for expanded clones.

TRBJ2-1,TRBV7-2,.,.,TGTGCCAGCAGCCCTTGGATTTGCGGGTCCGAGCAGTTCTTC,CASSPWICGSEQFF
TRBJ1-1,TRBV6-6,.,few,TGTGCCAGCAGTTACTTGGCCAGGGGAAACACTGAAGCTTTCTTT,CASSYLARGNTEAFF
TRBJ2-1,TRBV5-5,.,once,TGTGACAGCACCTTGGGGAATGAGCAGGTCTTC,CDSTLGNEQVF
TRBJ1-1,TRBV2,TRBD1,.,TGTGCCAGCACGGGACAGCTGAACACTGAAGCTTTCTTT,CASTGQLNTEAFF
TRBJ2-7,TRBV7-9,.,once,TGTGCCAGCAGCTTATCGGACAGCGAGACCTACGAGCAGTACTTC,CASSLSDSETYEQYF
TRBJ2-6,TRBV7-8,.,once,TGTGCCAGCAGCCCTAGTGGCAGGATAATCTCTGGGGCCAACGTCCTGACTTTC,CASSPSGRIISGANVLTF
TRBJ2-3,TRBV11-2,.,.,TGTGCCAGCAGCGCCCCGGGCCCCGACGGAGATACGCAGTATTTT,CASSAPGPDGDTQYF
TRBJ2-2,TRBV27,TRBD1,.,TGTGCCCGCCGCCATGGACAGGGAGGGGAGCTGTTTTTT,CARRHGQGGELFF
TRBJ1-1,TRBV7-2,.,few,TGTGCCAGCAGCTTAGAGGCACGGGGGGCTCCGGCGGGCACTGAAGCTTTCTTT,CASSLEARGAPAGTEAFF
TRBJ1-6,TRBV20-1,TRBD1,.,TGCAGTGCTGGGGGACAGGGCCGAACTAATTCACCCCTCCACTTT,CSAGGQGRTNSPLHF
TRBJ2-7,TRBV7-2,.,.,TGTGCCAGCAGCTTAGCGCATAGGGGCTCCTACGAGCAGTACTTC,CASSLAHRGSYEQYF
TRBJ1-5,TRBV7-2,TRBD1,.,TGTGCCAGCAGCACCGGGACAGCTATCAATCATCCCCAGCATTTT,CASSTGTAINHPQHF
TRBJ1-1,TRBV10-3,TRBD1,hyperexpanded,TGTGCCATCAGCGGGTTTGGACAGGGAGACACTGAAGCTTTCTTT,CAISGFGQGDTEAFF
TRBJ2-3,TRBV7-6,.,few,TGTGCCAGCAGCTTAGTCGGGCGAGGAGCCGGGACCCCATCCAGCTATACGCAGTATTTT,CASSLVGRGAGTPSSYTQYF
TRBJ2-1,TRBV27,TRBD2,.,TGTGCCAGCAGTATGCTAGCGGGAGGAGGTAATGAGCAGTTCTTC,CASSMLAGGGNEQFF
TRBJ1-4,TRBV7-6,.,.,TGTGCCAGCAGCTTACTAGAAGAAAAACTGTTTTTT,CASSLLEEKLFF
TRBJ2-5,TRBV27,.,.,TGTGCCAGCAGTTTCGGATTTCAAGAGACCCAGTACTTC,CASSFGFQETQYF
TRBJ2-1,TRBV5-5,.,.,TGTGCCAGCAGCGCCGACGGTTACAATGAGCAGTTCTTC,CASSADGYNEQFF
TRBJ2-4,TRBV7-6,TRBD2,.,TGTGCCAGCAGCTTAGAAGCGGGGGGACAAAACATTCAGTACTTC,CASSLEAGGQNIQYF
TRBJ2-7,TRBV7-9,TRBD2,.,TGTGCCAGCGCGAAAGCCCCGGGAGGAGGACCCTACGAGCAGTACTTC,CASAKAPGGGPYEQYF
TRBJ1-3,TRBV7-3,.,.,TGTGCCAGCAGCTGGGACATCTCTGGAAACACCATATATTTT,CASSWDISGNTIYF
TRBJ1-1,TRBV11-1,.,.,TGTGCCAGCATTTCTAGACACCCCGACCCGGAAGATTTCTTT,CASISRHPDPEDFF
TRBJ2-7,TRBV7-3,.,.,TGTGCCAGCAGCACCGACCCGACAGCCAGCGAGCAGTACTTC,CASSTDPTASEQYF
TRBJ1-1,TRBV27,.,many,TGTGCCAGCAGTCCAGGGACGGCCGCTTACACTGAAGCTTTCTTT,CASSPGTAAYTEAFF
TRBJ2-7,TRBV29-1,.,.,TGCAGCGTTGAAGGGGCCAGAGGAGAGCAGTACTTC,CSVEGARGEQYF
TRBJ2-1,TRBV24-1,TRBD2,.,TGTGCCACCAGTGGTACTAGCGGGGAGGCGTACAATGAGCAGTTCTTC,CATSGTSGEAYNEQFF
TRBJ2-3,TRBV4-2,.,once,TGTGTCAGCATCCAAGAACGGCCGGGAGATACGCAGTATTTT,CVSIQERPGDTQYF
TRBJ2-2,TRBV24-1,TRBD2,.,TGTGCCACCGGGAAGCGGGAGACCGGGGAGCTGTTTTTT,CATGKRETGELFF
TRBJ2-1,TRBV28,.,.,TGTCCCATCAGTTTAATCTCTCTGACTAATGAGCAGTTCTTC,CPISLISLTNEQFF
TRBJ2-1,TRBV7-2,TRBD2,.,TGTGCCAGCAGCTTAGGAGCTAGCGGGTGGACGACCGGTGAGCAGTTCTTC,CASSLGASGWTTGEQFF
TRBJ2-3,TRBV7-8,.,few,TGTGCCAGCAGGACAAACTGGGACACCAGCACAGATACGCAGTATTTT,CASRTNWDTSTDTQYF
TRBJ2-2,TRBV7-9,TRBD2,many,TGTGCCAGCAGCCTCGGACTAGCGAGAGCCGGGGAGCTGTTTTTT,CASSLGLARAGELFF
TRBJ1-2,TRBV30,.,.,TGTGCCTGGAGTGTTTTCAGTCTTGGCTACACCTTC,CAWSVFSLGYTF